A single sample is the source of the 30 T cell receptor beta chains below, sequenced in a study of cytomegalovirus exposure and HLA in healthy donors. It was with 60 Vbeta and 13 Jbeta primers that the PCR ran. Measured with immunoSEQ multiplex PCR; TCRdb has only the in-frame clones, and not every one. The sample includes roughly 200,000 clones, approximately 86% of them seen just once. Source material: PBMCs. Receptors were obtained from a woman aged 25 to 39 in good health and CMV-seronegative.

The chain joins TRBV29-1 to TRBJ1-5, with D possibly TRBD1 on 6 matching bases. The germline gives CDR1 SQVTM, CDR2 ANQGSEA. V lost 7 bases and J lost 5, with 15 bases in between. This CDR3 contains 13 residues. The CDR3 coding sequence is TGCAGCGGCCGGGAGGGGGATGATCAGCCCCAGCATTTT. It is translated as CSGREGDDQPQHF.

This clone was picked up a small number of times. V and J are TRBV5-6 and TRBJ1-1; 8 nucleotides line up with TRBD1. In germline, CDR1 is SGHDT, CDR2 YYEEEE. Trimming took 0 bases from V and 9 from J; bases not matched to a gene: 1. This CDR3 region has 12 residues. The CDR3 sequence: CASSLGTGKAFF. CDR3 sequence (DNA): TGTGCCAGCAGCTTGGGGACAGGGAAAGCTTTCTTT.

The chain has TRBV7-2 and TRBJ2-1; 9 bases line up with TRBD2. With 1 base clipped from V and 7 bases from J, the junction kept 5 bases outside the gene matches. CDR3 length: 15 residues. In germline, CDR1 is SGHTA, CDR2 FQGNSA. The DNA of the CDR3 is TGTGCCAGCAGCTTAGTTGCGGGAGGGGGTAATGAGCAGTTCTTC. It codes for CASSLVAGGGNEQFF.

This chain connects TRBV29-1 to TRBJ2-7, with a weak D call TRBD1 (6 bases). V lost 1 base and J 1 base, leaving 11 bases between the germline ends. The CDR3 extends over 14 amino acids. Germline CDR1 reads SQVTM; CDR2 reads ANQGSEA. This CDR3 is CSVEAGRGSYEQYF. The CDR3 bases are TGCAGCGTTGAAGCGGGCAGGGGATCCTACGAGCAGTACTTC.

This chain uses TRBV6-1 with TRBJ2-5; the D gene is possibly TRBD1 (5 bases). Germline loops: CDR1 MNHNS, CDR2 SASEGT. The ends were cut back, 2 bases at V and 4 bases at J, with 11 bases in the middle. CDR3 length: 14 residues. CDR3 coding DNA: TGTGCCAGCAGTGAATCGAGACAGAGAGAGACCCAGTACTTC. Protein: CASSESRQRETQYF.

J is TRBJ2-1 and V is TRBV5-8, with 8 bases matching TRBD1. The CDR3 runs 16 residues. The germline CDR1 and CDR2 sequences are SGHTS and YDEGEE. V gave up 1 base and J gave up 8 bases; unmatched junction bases: 11. The CDR3 sequence: CASSLLYRGIGDEQFF. CDR3 DNA: TGTGCCAGCAGCTTGTTGTACAGGGGGATTGGGGATGAGCAGTTCTTC. The variable domain in full, with the rest retrieved from reference TRBV5-8 and TRBJ2-1, is EAGVTQSPTHLIKTRGQQATLRCSPISGHTSVYWYQQALGLGLQFLLWYDEGEERNRGNFPPRFSGRQFPNYSSELNVNALELEDSALYLCASSLLYRGIGDEQFFGPGTRLTVL.

The chain recombines TRBV7-8 with TRBJ2-2; 12 bases are a match to TRBD2. CDR3 length: 14 residues. V trimming: 4 bases; J trimming: 7 bases; junction bases outside the gene matches: 1. CDR1 and CDR2 from the germline V gene are SGHVS and FQNEAQ. CDR3 bases: TGTGCCAGCAGCTCTAGCGGGAGGGTCGGGGAGCTGTTTTTT. As protein: CASSSSGRVGELFF.

The rearrangement joins TRBV27 to TRBJ1-1; D is unresolved. Trimming removed 2 bases from V and 7 bases from J, with 11 bases in between. CDR3 length: 13 amino acids. Germline loops: CDR1 MNHEY, CDR2 SMNVEV (reference sequence). The CDR3, as DNA: TGTGCCAGCAGTTTAAAAGGAGTCGGTGAAGCTTTCTTT. It codes for CASSLKGVGEAFF.

A word on this clone: Sequence at one end of the junction differs from germline and may be a read error. Here the CDR3 reads CASSLEVAGPYYEQYF. The CDR3 nucleotides are TGTGCCAGCAGCCTAGAGGTAGCGGGACCATACTACGAGCAGTACTTC. The chain combines TRBV11-2 with TRBJ2-7; 8 bases map to TRBD2. This CDR3 region has 16 residues. The germline V gene has CDR1 SGHAT and CDR2 FQNNGV.

V is TRBV5-1 and J is TRBJ2-3; TRBD1 might be the D (6 bases). The CDR3 length is 15 residues. Germline V gene data show CDR1 as SGHRS and CDR2 as YFSETQ. V shed 1 base and J shed 2 bases, with 11 bases lying between them. The chain's CDR3 is CASSLSAGVTDTQYF. CDR3 DNA: TGCGCCAGCAGCTTGTCGGCAGGGGTCACAGATACGCAGTATTTT. Drawing the rest from reference TRBV5-1 and TRBJ2-3, the complete variable domain is KAGVTQTPRYLIKTRGQQVTLSCSPISGHRSVSWYQQTPGQGLQFLFEYFSETQRNKGNFPGRFSGRQFSNSRSEMNVSTLELGDSALYLCASSLSAGVTDTQYFGPGTRLTVL.

As regards this clone: Relative to the germline gene, one junction end is altered; a read error may explain this. J is TRBJ1-2 and V is TRBV5-6, with 9 bases matching TRBD1. Germline V gives CDR1 SGHDT, CDR2 YYEEEE. This CDR3 has 14 residues. CDR3 residues: CASSLDRGAFGYTF. The CDR3, as DNA: TGTGCCAGCAGTTTGGACAGGGGAGCATTTGGCTACACCTTC.

This clone has more than one count but fewer than ten. The CDR3 loop is CATSSYRNTEAFF. The DNA of the CDR3 is TGTGCCACCAGCAGCTACAGGAACACTGAAGCTTTCTTT. The chain is built from TRBV15 and TRBJ1-1; D ambiguous. This CDR3 has 13 residues. Germline CDR1 and CDR2: LNHNV and YYDKDF (reference sequence). Trimming pared 3 bases from V and 1 base from J, leaving 6 bases between.

The chain uses TRBV10-3 and TRBJ2-7, with TRBD2 matching 13 bases. The CDR3 runs 16 residues. The J segment lost 3 bases and the V segment lost 2 bases, leaving 4 bases of the junction unmatched. Germline CDR1 ENHRY, CDR2 SYGVKD. CDR3 in amino acids: CAISEPTSGRLYEQYF. The CDR3 DNA reads TGTGCCATCAGTGAGCCGACTAGCGGGAGGCTCTACGAGCAGTACTTC.

The rearrangement links TRBV5-1 to TRBJ2-6, with 7 positions matching TRBD1. V trimming: 7 bases; J trimming: 0 bases; junction bases outside the gene matches: 1. The CDR3 covers 14 residues. Germline loops: CDR1 SGHRS, CDR2 YFSETQ. CDR3 protein: CASGDSSGANVLTF. CDR3 DNA: TGCGCCAGCGGGGACAGCTCTGGGGCCAACGTCCTGACTTTC.

V is TRBV4-1 and J is TRBJ2-2, with 10 bases matching TRBD2. V shed 4 bases, J shed 4 bases, and the junction held 6 bases outside the gene matches. This CDR3 comprises 16 residues. Germline CDR1 reads MGHRA; CDR2 reads YSYEKL. CDR3 DNA: TGCGCCAGCAGCCCCCTGGAGCGGGAGGGCACCGGGGAGCTGTTTTTT. It specifies CASSPLEREGTGELFF.

V usage is TRBV27 and J usage is TRBJ1-2, with 12 bases identical to TRBD1. This CDR3 is 18 amino acids long. Trimming removed 1 base from V and 1 base from J; junction bases left unmatched: 7. Germline V gene data show CDR1 as MNHEY and CDR2 as SMNVEV (reference sequence). In nucleotides, the CDR3 is TGTGCCAGCAGTTTATTCGGGACAGGGGGCTTGAATAACTATGGCTACACCTTC. Protein sequence: CASSLFGTGGLNNYGYTF.

This chain joins TRBV5-4 and TRBJ1-1; the match to TRBD1 covers 8 bases. The CDR3 length is 13 residues. The junction had 7 bases not matched to a gene; V was cut back by 3 bases and J by 9 bases. Germline CDR1 reads SGHNT; CDR2 reads YYREEE (reference sequence). DNA for the CDR3: TGTGCCAGCAGCTCGACCAGGGGGCCGAAAGCTTTCTTT. Protein product: CASSSTRGPKAFF.

The V call is TRBV2, the J call TRBJ2-1, with 14 positions matching TRBD2. V was clipped by 4 bases and J by 6 bases; unmatched bases: 2. This CDR3 contains 15 residues. The germline gives CDR1 SNHLY, CDR2 FYNNEI. CDR3 loop: CASSGGLAGVNEQFF. DNA of the CDR3: TGTGCCAGCAGTGGGGGACTAGCGGGAGTCAATGAGCAGTTCTTC.

The V and J genes are TRBV7-3 and TRBJ2-3, with D possibly being TRBD1 (6 bases). Germline values: CDR1 SGHTA, CDR2 FQGTGA. The CDR3 runs 14 residues. V shed 4 bases and J shed 1 base, with 9 bases lying between them. DNA of the CDR3: TGTGCCAGCAGCTCGAACAGGGGCACAGATACGCAGTATTTT. Translating it yields CASSSNRGTDTQYF.

The chain couples TRBV9 to TRBJ1-5; tentative D call: TRBD1 (6 bases). Trimming stripped 4 bases from V and 6 bases from J, with 17 bases between. Looked up from germline, CDR1 is SGDLS and CDR2 is YYNGEE. The CDR3 sequence is 15 residues long. In DNA form, the CDR3 reads TGTGCCAGCAGCCGGGGGGGGGCGCGAGGTCAGCCCCAGCATTTT. Its protein is CASSRGGARGQPQHF.

The chain links TRBV15 to TRBJ2-3, with D perhaps matching TRBD2 (6 bases). V shed 5 bases and J shed 2 bases, with 14 bases lying between them. The CDR3 is 15 residues long. Germline CDR1 reads LNHNV; CDR2 reads YYDKDF (reference sequence). The CDR3 DNA reads as TGTGCCACCAGCTCGCGGGATCTGGCCACAGATACGCAGTATTTT. This gives the protein CATSSRDLATDTQYF.

This clone came up once. The chain is built from TRBV4-1 and TRBJ2-3; D is undetermined. V was pared by 3 bases and J by 0 bases, with 10 bases between. This CDR3 has 15 amino acids. Germline assignment: CDR1 MGHRA and CDR2 YSYEKL. The DNA of the CDR3 is TGCGCCAGCAGCCAGTCCCCTTCTAGCACAGATACGCAGTATTTT. Translation: CASSQSPSSTDTQYF.

This chain connects TRBV19 to TRBJ2-7; D ambiguous. This CDR3 contains 14 residues. With 6 bases removed from V and 2 bases from J, the gap between germline ends came to 14 bases. CDR1 and CDR2 from the germline V gene are LNHDA and SQIVND (reference sequence). The CDR3 nucleotides read TGTGCCAGTAGGGTGAAAAGTCAGGCCTACGAGCAGTACTTC. Translated: CASRVKSQAYEQYF.

The chain links TRBV7-9 to TRBJ2-7; D unclear. Germline V lookup: CDR1 SEHNR, CDR2 FQNEAQ (reference sequence). This CDR3 comprises 17 residues. V lost 5 bases, J lost 1 base, and 21 bases lay in between. The CDR3 nucleotides read TGTGCCAGCAGCCCCTTTCGATCCCCCGGTTTTTCCTACGAGCAGTACTTC. Its protein product is CASSPFRSPGFSYEQYF. Complete variable domain (other parts from reference TRBV7-9 and TRBJ2-7): DTGVSQNPRHKITKRGQNVTFRCDPISEHNRLYWYRQTLGQGPEFLTYFQNEAQLEKSRLLSDRFSAERPKGSFSTLEIQRTEQGDSAMYLCASSPFRSPGFSYEQYFGPGTRLTVT.

The chain links TRBV5-8 to TRBJ1-5; D perhaps matches TRBD1 (6 bases). The CDR3 is 16 amino acids. CDR1 and CDR2 from the germline V gene are SGHTS and YDEGEE. V lost 2 bases to trimming and J lost 1 base, with 13 bases between them. The CDR3 here is CASSFRGAGSNQPQHF. The CDR3 coding sequence is TGTGCCAGCAGCTTCCGGGGGGCAGGCAGCAATCAGCCCCAGCATTTT.

This clone was seen once. This rearrangement joins TRBV14 to TRBJ1-3; the D gene is possibly TRBD1 (5 bases). V was clipped by 1 base and J by 8 bases, with 18 bases between them. CDR3 size: 16 residues. The germline V gene encodes CDR1 SGHDN and CDR2 FVKESK. The CDR3 sequence: CASSQAPGLLRYTIYF. CDR3 nucleotides: TGTGCCAGCAGCCAAGCCCCGGGACTCCTGAGGTACACCATATATTTT.

V usage is TRBV19 and J usage is TRBJ2-7, with TRBD1 identical over 9 bases. With 5 bases clipped from V and 2 bases from J, the junction kept 7 bases outside the gene matches. CDR3 length: 15 residues. Germline V CDR1 and CDR2: LNHDA, SQIVND (reference sequence). CDR3: CASSVATGGTYEQYF. In DNA, the CDR3 is TGTGCCAGTAGTGTAGCGACAGGGGGGACCTACGAGCAGTACTTC.

The rearrangement links TRBV11-2 to TRBJ2-7, with no clear D. Germline-derived CDR1 and CDR2 are SGHAT and FQNNGV. The CDR3 runs to 11 residues. V was cut by 5 bases and J by 7 bases, with 9 bases left in between. Here the CDR3 DNA reads TGTGCCAGCAGCCTATCGTGGGAGCAGTACTTC. Protein sequence: CASSLSWEQYF.

A few counts support this clone. Written as DNA, the CDR3 is TGTGCCAGCAGCTCGACCCCGGGACTAGCGGGGGGACCCTACAATGAGCAGTTCTTC. This gives the protein CASSSTPGLAGGPYNEQFF. The chain is built from TRBV13 and TRBJ2-1; 15 positions agree with TRBD2. CDR1 and CDR2 from the germline V gene are PRHDT and FYEKMQ (reference sequence). CDR3 size: 19 residues. V was clipped by 4 bases and J by 2 bases; unmatched bases: 9.

For this clone: This sample includes further DNA sequences coding for the same CDR3. The rearrangement uses TRBV4-1 and TRBJ2-3, with 9 bases identical to TRBD2. This CDR3 contains 16 residues. The germline gives CDR1 MGHRA, CDR2 YSYEKL. Unmatched junction bases numbered 3, after V lost 1 base and J lost 1 base. For the CDR3, the DNA is TGCGCCAGCAGCCAAGTCGCTAGCGGGGGCACAGATACGCAGTATTTT. Protein product: CASSQVASGGTDTQYF.